This T cell receptor (beta chain) is from a study of shared clonotypes between healthy human individuals. This table comes from immunoSEQ multiplex PCR, and its TCRdb copy is limited to in-frame clones, with some not included. The sample yields 750,000 to 1,000,000 clones, around 93% seen once. The CDR3 is 16 residues long. Trimming removed 1 base from V and 2 bases from J, with 12 bases in between. Germline V gene data show CDR1 as LNHNV and CDR2 as YYDKDF (reference sequence). The naive CD8 fraction comprised CD45RO-negative cells positively selected for CCR7 and excluded terminally differentiated effector memory CD45RA+ cells. The donor cohort consisted entirely of Caucasian adults residing in Nashville, Tennessee. Comment on this clone: Its specificity is not known.

General study points: A reduction in generation probabilities was seen for non-shared clonotypes relative to those shared by all four donors. Exclusively blood specimens were collected; tissue repertoires likely differ.

V is TRBV15 and J is TRBJ1-5; D perhaps matches TRBD1 (5 bases). Sequenced: naive CD8+ T cells sorted from blood. The TCR was taken from a young man in good health. The CDR3: CATSRGQGRRNQPQHF. CDR3 coding DNA: TGTGCCACCAGCAGAGGCCAGGGACGTCGCAATCAGCCCCAGCATTTT.